These T cell receptor beta chains were read from a single sample in a study of blood T cell repertoires in COVID-19. Assay: immunoSEQ multiplex PCR; the TCRdb copy retains only in-frame clones and omits some. The repertoire holds a few hundred thousand clones, with around nine tenths as singletons. The sample taken for sequencing was peripheral blood. The receptors shown here come from a man between 60 and 70 years old with acute or convalescent COVID-19. Each CDR3 is given with its conserved first and last residue. D genes are given only for firm matches. Where a row states a size, it is once, few, many or the class of an expanded clone; other rows omit it.

D gene: TRBD1
V gene: TRBV19
J gene: TRBJ2-7
clone size: NA
CDR3 protein: CASSRDRNFYEQYF
CDR3 DNA: TGTGCCAGTAGCCGGGACAGAAACTTCTACGAGCAGTACTTC

D gene: TRBD1
V gene: TRBV27
J gene: TRBJ2-2
clone size: NA
CDR3 protein: CASSLALTGFGGELFF
CDR3 DNA: TGTGCCAGCAGTTTAGCCTTGACAGGGTTTGGCGGGGAGCTGTTTTTT

D gene: NA
V gene: TRBV5-8
J gene: TRBJ1-1
clone size: NA
CDR3 protein: CASSFRDFWASSTEAFF
CDR3 DNA: TGTGCCAGCAGCTTTAGAGATTTTTGGGCATCTTCAACTGAAGCTTTCTTT

D gene: TRBD2
V gene: TRBV5-4
J gene: TRBJ2-3
clone size: NA
CDR3 protein: CASSWGGLQDTQYF
CDR3 DNA: TGTGCCAGCAGCTGGGGGGGGTTACAAGATACGCAGTATTTT

D gene: NA
V gene: TRBV5-1
J gene: TRBJ2-3
clone size: NA
CDR3 protein: CASSLDLQGTLRTDTQYF
CDR3 DNA: TGCGCCAGCAGCTTGGATTTGCAGGGAACCTTGCGCACAGATACGCAGTATTTT

D gene: NA
V gene: TRBV5-1
J gene: TRBJ1-2
clone size: NA
CDR3 protein: CASSGNRNYGYTF
CDR3 DNA: TGCGCCAGCAGCGGGAACAGGAACTATGGCTACACCTTC

D gene: NA
V gene: TRBV6-5
J gene: TRBJ2-3
clone size: NA
CDR3 protein: CASTETWAPTDTQYF
CDR3 DNA: TGTGCCAGCACCGAAACATGGGCCCCCACAGATACGCAGTATTTT

D gene: NA
V gene: TRBV12-3/TRBV12-4
J gene: TRBJ1-5
clone size: NA
CDR3 protein: CASTSRVEPQHF
CDR3 DNA: TGTGCCAGCACCTCTCGCGTTGAGCCCCAGCATTTT

D gene: NA
V gene: TRBV28
J gene: TRBJ1-2
clone size: NA
CDR3 protein: CASSRRGGLHYGYTF
CDR3 DNA: TGTGCCAGCAGCAGGAGGGGAGGACTTCATTATGGCTACACCTTC

D gene: TRBD2
V gene: TRBV6-5
J gene: TRBJ2-7
clone size: NA
CDR3 protein: CASSISGTSASEYF
CDR3 DNA: TGTGCCAGCAGTATCTCCGGGACTAGCGCCTCGGAGTACTTC

D gene: NA
V gene: TRBV15
J gene: TRBJ1-3
clone size: NA
CDR3 protein: CATSRGGPGNTIYF
CDR3 DNA: TGTGCCACCAGCAGAGGAGGGCCGGGAAACACCATATATTTT

D gene: NA
V gene: TRBV12-3/TRBV12-4
J gene: TRBJ2-7
clone size: once
CDR3 protein: CASSLGSSYEQYF
CDR3 DNA: TGTGCCAGCAGTTTAGGGAGCTCCTACGAGCAGTACTTC

D gene: TRBD1
V gene: TRBV3-1/TRBV3-2
J gene: TRBJ1-6
clone size: NA
CDR3 protein: CASSQQGTGGAYYNSPLHF
CDR3 DNA: TGTGCCAGCAGCCAACAAGGGACAGGGGGCGCTTACTATAATTCACCCCTCCACTTT

D gene: NA
V gene: TRBV6-5
J gene: TRBJ2-2
clone size: many
CDR3 protein: CASSEGPEKAGELFF
CDR3 DNA: TGTGCCAGCAGCGAGGGTCCCGAAAAAGCCGGGGAGCTGTTTTTT

D gene: TRBD1
V gene: TRBV9
J gene: TRBJ1-3
clone size: NA
CDR3 protein: CASSVDVGGYGNTIYF
CDR3 DNA: TGTGCCAGCAGCGTAGATGTAGGGGGCTATGGAAACACCATATATTTT

D gene: NA
V gene: TRBV28
J gene: TRBJ1-2
clone size: NA
CDR3 protein: CASSLFGRGDGGLGYTF
CDR3 DNA: TGTGCCAGCAGTTTATTCGGCCGGGGGGACGGAGGTCTTGGCTACACCTTC

D gene: TRBD2
V gene: TRBV24-1
J gene: TRBJ2-5
clone size: NA
CDR3 protein: CATSEGGRDETQYF
CDR3 DNA: TGTGCCACCAGTGAGGGGGGGAGGGACGAGACCCAGTACTTC

D gene: NA
V gene: TRBV5-8
J gene: TRBJ2-5
clone size: NA
CDR3 protein: CASSPEGLGKETQYF
CDR3 DNA: TGTGCCAGCAGCCCGGAGGGGTTAGGGAAAGAGACCCAGTACTTC

D gene: TRBD1
V gene: TRBV15
J gene: TRBJ1-1
clone size: NA
CDR3 protein: CATSRATGAGRSDTEAFF
CDR3 DNA: TGTGCCACCAGCAGAGCCACAGGGGCAGGGAGGTCAGACACTGAAGCTTTCTTT

D gene: TRBD2
V gene: TRBV2
J gene: TRBJ2-3
clone size: NA
CDR3 protein: CASTLLAGGTDTQYF
CDR3 DNA: TGTGCCAGCACCCTACTAGCGGGCGGCACAGATACGCAGTATTTT

D gene: TRBD1
V gene: TRBV24-1
J gene: TRBJ2-7
clone size: NA
CDR3 protein: CAAGTGSYEQYF
CDR3 DNA: TGTGCCGCCGGGACAGGGAGCTACGAGCAGTACTTC

D gene: TRBD1
V gene: TRBV6-4
J gene: TRBJ1-3
clone size: NA
CDR3 protein: CASSEGRGRNTIYF
CDR3 DNA: TGTGCCAGCAGTGAGGGCAGGGGGCGAAACACCATATATTTT

D gene: NA
V gene: TRBV25-1
J gene: TRBJ1-1
clone size: NA
CDR3 protein: CASSEDSRMNTEAFF
CDR3 DNA: TGTGCCAGCAGTGAGGACAGCCGCATGAACACTGAAGCTTTCTTT

D gene: TRBD1
V gene: TRBV3-1/TRBV3-2
J gene: TRBJ1-2
clone size: NA
CDR3 protein: CASSPRRTGRNYGYTF
CDR3 DNA: TGTGCCAGCAGCCCTCGGCGGACAGGGCGGAACTATGGCTACACCTTC

D gene: NA
V gene: TRBV7-8
J gene: TRBJ2-7
clone size: NA
CDR3 protein: CASSFGGKTYEQYF
CDR3 DNA: TGTGCCAGCAGCTTCGGCGGGAAAACCTACGAGCAGTACTTC

D gene: TRBD1
V gene: TRBV6-1
J gene: TRBJ2-7
clone size: NA
CDR3 protein: CASSETGFYEQYF
CDR3 DNA: TGTGCCAGCAGTGAGACAGGGTTCTACGAGCAGTACTTC

D gene: TRBD1
V gene: TRBV29-1
J gene: TRBJ2-7
clone size: once
CDR3 protein: CSTKQGYSYEQYF
CDR3 DNA: TGCAGCACAAAACAGGGGTACTCCTACGAGCAGTACTTC

D gene: NA
V gene: TRBV5-1
J gene: TRBJ1-3
clone size: NA
CDR3 protein: CASSLIGSQGLTGNTIYF
CDR3 DNA: TGCGCCAGCAGCTTAATAGGGTCGCAGGGATTGACTGGAAACACCATATATTTT

D gene: NA
V gene: TRBV29-1
J gene: TRBJ2-1
clone size: NA
CDR3 protein: CSVESHGGNEQFF
CDR3 DNA: TGCAGCGTTGAATCCCACGGGGGAAATGAGCAGTTCTTC

D gene: NA
V gene: TRBV20-1
J gene: TRBJ2-5
clone size: once
CDR3 protein: CSAGRKETQYF
CDR3 DNA: TGCAGTGCCGGGAGAAAAGAGACCCAGTACTTC

D gene: NA
V gene: TRBV27
J gene: TRBJ1-1
clone size: NA
CDR3 protein: CASRRTGSPTPEAFF
CDR3 DNA: TGTGCCAGCAGACGTACGGGGTCGCCAACTCCTGAAGCTTTCTTT

D gene: NA
V gene: TRBV6-2/TRBV6-3
J gene: TRBJ2-2
clone size: NA
CDR3 protein: CASSSIRGSNTGELFF
CDR3 DNA: TGTGCCAGCAGTTCCATCCGGGGGTCGAACACCGGGGAGCTGTTTTTT

D gene: NA
V gene: TRBV28
J gene: TRBJ1-1
clone size: few
CDR3 protein: CASSEGRAEAFF
CDR3 DNA: TGTGCCAGCAGCGAGGGTCGAGCTGAAGCTTTCTTT

D gene: TRBD1
V gene: TRBV3-1/TRBV3-2
J gene: TRBJ1-5
clone size: NA
CDR3 protein: CASSQQGAGNQPQHF
CDR3 DNA: TGTGCCAGCAGCCAACAGGGGGCTGGCAATCAGCCCCAGCATTTT

D gene: NA
V gene: TRBV5-1
J gene: TRBJ1-1
clone size: NA
CDR3 protein: CASSWSYPNTEAFF
CDR3 DNA: TGCGCCAGCAGCTGGAGCTACCCGAACACTGAAGCTTTCTTT

D gene: TRBD1
V gene: TRBV24-1
J gene: TRBJ1-3
clone size: NA
CDR3 protein: CATSDPGTGFGNTIYF
CDR3 DNA: TGTGCCACCAGTGACCCCGGGACAGGGTTTGGAAACACCATATATTTT

D gene: NA
V gene: TRBV7-2
J gene: TRBJ1-2
clone size: NA
CDR3 protein: CASRDEQTNYGYTF
CDR3 DNA: TGTGCCAGCAGAGACGAACAGACCAACTATGGCTACACCTTC

D gene: NA
V gene: TRBV28
J gene: TRBJ2-7
clone size: NA
CDR3 protein: CASSLPTGPPYEQYF
CDR3 DNA: TGTGCCAGCAGTTTACCCACAGGGCCCCCCTACGAGCAGTACTTC

D gene: TRBD2
V gene: TRBV3-1/TRBV3-2
J gene: TRBJ2-7
clone size: NA
CDR3 protein: CASSLEGLGSEQYF
CDR3 DNA: TGTGCCAGCAGCCTGGAGGGACTAGGCAGCGAGCAGTACTTC

D gene: TRBD1
V gene: TRBV5-1
J gene: TRBJ2-5
clone size: NA
CDR3 protein: CASSSFTGGQETQYF
CDR3 DNA: TGCGCCAGCAGCTCCTTCACAGGGGGCCAAGAGACCCAGTACTTC